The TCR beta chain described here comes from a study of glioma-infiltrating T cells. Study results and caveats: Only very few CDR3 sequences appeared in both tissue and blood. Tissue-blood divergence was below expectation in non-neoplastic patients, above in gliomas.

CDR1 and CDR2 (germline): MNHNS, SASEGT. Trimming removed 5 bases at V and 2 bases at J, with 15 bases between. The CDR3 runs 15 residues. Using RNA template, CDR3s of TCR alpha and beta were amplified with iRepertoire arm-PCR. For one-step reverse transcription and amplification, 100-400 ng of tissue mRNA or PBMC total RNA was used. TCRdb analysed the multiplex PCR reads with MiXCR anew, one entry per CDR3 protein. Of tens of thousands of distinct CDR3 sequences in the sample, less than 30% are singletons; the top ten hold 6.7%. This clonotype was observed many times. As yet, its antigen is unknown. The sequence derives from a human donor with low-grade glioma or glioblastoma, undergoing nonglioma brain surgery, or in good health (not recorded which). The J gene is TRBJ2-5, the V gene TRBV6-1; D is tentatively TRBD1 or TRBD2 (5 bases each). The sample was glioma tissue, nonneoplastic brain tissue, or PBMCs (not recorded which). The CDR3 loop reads CASSFQGREQETQYF. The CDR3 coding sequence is TGTGCCAGCAGTTTTCAGGGAAGGGAGCAAGAGACCCAGTACTTC.